This passage covers 28 T cell receptor beta chains from one sample sequenced in a study of cytomegalovirus exposure and HLA in healthy donors. Researchers ran the PCR with 60 Vbeta and 13 Jbeta primers. Libraries were prepared by immunoSEQ multiplex PCR; TCRdb keeps only in-frame clonotypes and omits some of them. Counted here are tens of thousands of clones, about two thirds occurring once; the ten biggest clones make up roughly 21%. Sequenced: PBMCs. All receptors come from a woman between 50 and 59 years old in good health and CMV-seropositive.

The V call is TRBV7-8, the J call TRBJ1-5, with a tentative D call TRBD1 (5 bases). V lost 5 bases to trimming and J lost 1 base, with 24 bases between them. Germline V gene data show CDR1 as SGHVS and CDR2 as FQNEAQ. The CDR3 totals 19 residues. The CDR3 protein is CASSPKGRGEMRSNQPQHF. The CDR3 DNA reads TGTGCCAGCAGCCCCAAGGGTCGGGGGGAGATGAGAAGCAATCAGCCCCAGCATTTT.

In this sample, this clone turned up a few times. This sequence joins TRBV5-1 and TRBJ1-1; TRBD1 is a possible D gene (5 bases). Trimming removed 0 bases from V and 1 base from J, with 10 bases in between. The CDR3 totals 15 residues. Germline V lookup: CDR1 SGHRS, CDR2 YFSETQ. CDR3 amino acids: CASSLGQTSNTEAFF. CDR3 nucleotides: TGCGCCAGCAGCTTGGGACAGACCTCGAACACTGAAGCTTTCTTT.

V is TRBV28 and J is TRBJ1-5, with TRBD1 matching 7 bases. The CDR3 spans 15 residues. Trimming cost V 5 bases and J 2 bases; bases outside gene matches: 6. Germline assignment: CDR1 MDHEN and CDR2 SYDVKM. Written as DNA, the CDR3 is TGTGCCAGCAGTCTCACAGGGGAGGGCAATCAGCCCCAGCATTTT. It translates to CASSLTGEGNQPQHF.

The chain carries TRBV5-1 and TRBJ2-1; 7 nucleotides agree with TRBD2. V was clipped by 0 bases and J by 13 bases; unmatched bases: 13. This CDR3 has 15 residues. In germline, CDR1 is SGHRS, CDR2 YFSETQ. The CDR3 region has the DNA TGCGCCAGCAGCTTGGTATTCACTGGGACTATAGAACAGTTCTTC. Amino acid sequence: CASSLVFTGTIEQFF.

The chain recombines TRBV28 with TRBJ2-2; D may be TRBD1 (6 bases). Trimming cost V 8 bases and J 8 bases, with 15 bases left between them. CDR3 length equals 13 residues. Germline V gives CDR1 MDHEN, CDR2 SYDVKM. CDR3 in amino acids: CASGLPGHGELFF. The CDR3 DNA is TGTGCCAGCGGGTTACCGGGACATGGGGAGCTGTTTTTT.

This chain uses TRBV19 with TRBJ1-5; D uncertain. This CDR3 has 12 amino acids. CDR1 is LNHDA and CDR2 is SQIVND in the germline V gene (reference sequence). V shed 3 bases and J shed 4 bases, with 4 bases lying between them. The CDR3 nucleotides read TGTGCCAGTAGTATCGGGAATCAGCCCCAGCATTTT. Encoded protein: CASSIGNQPQHF.

The chain uses TRBV2 and TRBJ2-7, with a tentative D call TRBD2 (5 bases). The V gene's germline CDR1 is SNHLY and CDR2 FYNNEI. CDR3 length: 14 amino acids. The V end lost 4 bases, the J end lost 1 base, and 11 bases lay between the germline ends. The DNA of the CDR3 is TGTGCCAGCAGTGTCAGGACTTTTTCCTACGAGCAGTACTTC. The encoded protein is CASSVRTFSYEQYF.

The chain has TRBV29-1 and TRBJ1-1, with D tentatively TRBD1 (6 bases). The V and J ends lost 4 bases and 4 bases respectively, with 13 bases between them. Germline V gives CDR1 SQVTM, CDR2 ANQGSEA. The CDR3 runs to 13 residues. The DNA of the CDR3 is TGCAGCGTTGCCAGGGGAGGGGTCACTGAAGCTTTCTTT. It is translated as CSVARGGVTEAFF.

V is TRBV6-1 and J is TRBJ1-5; D not resolved. This CDR3 region has 14 residues. Per the germline V gene, CDR1 is MNHNS and CDR2 is SASEGT. Trimming removed 3 bases at V and 0 bases at J, with 6 bases between. The CDR3 reads CASSDPYSNQPQHF. CDR3 nucleotides: TGTGCCAGCAGTGACCCCTATAGCAATCAGCCCCAGCATTTT.

The chain is built from TRBV7-8 and TRBJ1-1; D is undetermined. The CDR3 extends over 14 amino acids. Trimming removed 1 base at V and 4 bases at J, with 10 bases between. Germline V CDR1 and CDR2: SGHVS, FQNEAQ. The DNA of the CDR3 is TGTGCCAGCAGCTTAGAAGGCAGACTCACTGAAGCTTTCTTT. This encodes CASSLEGRLTEAFF.

The chain joins TRBV7-9 to TRBJ1-1; possible D gene TRBD1, 6 bases. Germline loops: CDR1 SEHNR, CDR2 FQNEAQ (reference sequence). CDR3 size: 11 residues. V dropped 5 bases and J dropped 8 bases, with 9 bases sitting between them. CDR3 DNA sequence: TGTGCCAGCAGCCGAACAGGGGAAGCTTTCTTT. The encoded protein is CASSRTGEAFF.

This clone was seen just once. The gene calls are TRBV7-9 and TRBJ2-3; D may be TRBD1 (5 bases). This CDR3 spans 16 amino acids. CDR1 and CDR2 from the germline V gene are SEHNR and FQNEAQ (reference sequence). Trimming stripped 1 base from V and 2 bases from J, with 13 bases between. CDR3 in amino acids: CASSLEVGALTDTQYF. DNA for the CDR3: TGTGCCAGCAGCTTAGAGGTTGGGGCACTCACAGATACGCAGTATTTT. Based on the CDR3 plus reference TRBV7-9 and TRBJ2-3, the full variable domain is DTGVSQNPRHKITKRGQNVTFRCDPISEHNRLYWYRQTLGQGPEFLTYFQNEAQLEKSRLLSDRFSAERPKGSFSTLEIQRTEQGDSAMYLCASSLEVGALTDTQYFGPGTRLTVL.

The V call is TRBV30, the J call TRBJ1-6; a weak D match, TRBD1 (6 bases). Germline V gene sequence: CDR1 GTSNPN, CDR2 SVGIG (reference sequence). V was trimmed by 4 bases and J by 10 bases, leaving 17 bases between them. The CDR3 consists of 14 residues. The CDR3 reads CAWNREGGRSPLHF. The CDR3 nucleotides are TGTGCCTGGAACAGGGAAGGGGGAAGATCACCCCTCCACTTT.

This chain uses TRBV18 with TRBJ2-7; 8 nucleotides align to TRBD1. The CDR3 covers 12 residues. CDR1 is KGHSH and CDR2 is LQKENI in the germline V gene. V was pared by 3 bases and J by 5 bases, with 0 bases of the junction left unmatched. The chain's CDR3 is CASSPTGDEQYF. The DNA of the CDR3 is TGTGCCAGCTCACCGACAGGGGACGAGCAGTACTTC.

The V gene is TRBV5-4, the J gene TRBJ2-5; TRBD2 matches at 11 bases. The J segment lost 5 bases and the V segment lost 4 bases, leaving 10 bases of the junction unmatched. The CDR3 runs to 16 residues. The germline CDR1 and CDR2 sequences are SGHNT and YYREEE (reference sequence). The CDR3 sequence is CASSLTSGGGWETQYF. CDR3 in DNA: TGTGCCAGCAGCCTAACTAGCGGGGGAGGATGGGAGACCCAGTACTTC. Together with reference TRBV5-4 and TRBJ2-5, the CDR3 gives the full variable domain: ETGVTQSPTHLIKTRGQQVTLRCSSQSGHNTVSWYQQALGQGPQFIFQYYREEENGRGNFPPRFSGLQFPNYSSELNVNALELDDSALYLCASSLTSGGGWETQYFGPGTRLLVL.

This clone was counted between two and nine times. The same CDR3 can be traced to other DNA sequences in this sample. V gene TRBV7-2 combines with J gene TRBJ1-1, with D tentatively TRBD1 (5 bases). Trimming pared 2 bases from V and 1 base from J, leaving 5 bases between. Germline V gene data show CDR1 as SGHTA and CDR2 as FQGNSA. The CDR3 runs 13 residues. The CDR3 here is CASSLQGNTEAFF. In DNA, the CDR3 is TGTGCCAGCAGCTTACAGGGGAACACTGAAGCTTTCTTT.

The chain couples TRBV7-6 to TRBJ1-3; D unresolved. Germline values: CDR1 SGHVS, CDR2 FNYEAQ. The CDR3 runs to 15 residues. V lost 1 base and J lost 3, with 10 bases in between. The CDR3 is CASSLDGSFGNTIYF. CDR3 nucleotide sequence: TGTGCCAGCAGCTTAGACGGGTCGTTTGGAAACACCATATATTTT.

The chain combines TRBV6-1 with TRBJ1-6; 7 nucleotides line up with TRBD1. The ends lost 2 bases at V and 9 bases at J; junction bases unmatched: 10. Germline CDR1 reads MNHNS; CDR2 reads SASEGT. The CDR3 sequence is 16 residues long. As DNA, the CDR3 is TGTGCCAGCAGTGAAATGAGCTGGCAGGGGGGTTCACCCCTCCACTTT. Translation: CASSEMSWQGGSPLHF.

The rearrangement joins TRBV9 to TRBJ2-2, with unresolved D. CDR1 is SGDLS, CDR2 YYNGEE, per germline. Trimming removed 0 bases from V and 5 bases from J, with 14 bases in between. The CDR3 has 16 residues. This CDR3 reads CASSVAIAKYTGELFF. Here the CDR3 DNA reads TGTGCCAGCAGCGTAGCGATAGCAAAGTATACCGGGGAGCTGTTTTTT.

This clone turned up a few times. J is TRBJ2-1 and V is TRBV5-1; perhaps TRBD2 as D (6 bases). Trimming pared 0 bases from V and 7 bases from J, leaving 14 bases between. Germline V gene data show CDR1 as SGHRS and CDR2 as YFSETQ. This CDR3 contains 15 residues. The CDR3 DNA sequence: TGCGCCAGCAGCTTGGGGTCGGGGGTTCCTAATGAGCAGTTCTTC. Encoded protein: CASSLGSGVPNEQFF.

This chain links TRBV5-1 with TRBJ1-1; 8 bases fit TRBD1. With V trimmed by 4 bases and J by 3 bases, 5 bases remained unmatched. Germline V lookup: CDR1 SGHRS, CDR2 YFSETQ. This CDR3 has 14 residues. The CDR3 protein is CASSRDRGYTEAFF. The CDR3 nucleotides are TGCGCCAGCAGCCGCGACAGGGGCTACACTGAAGCTTTCTTT.

This chain uses TRBV28 with TRBJ1-5, with TRBD1 as a possible D gene (6 bases). Germline V gene data show CDR1 as MDHEN and CDR2 as SYDVKM. V was shortened by 2 bases and J by 5 bases, with 16 bases between the two germline ends. The CDR3 extends over 16 amino acids. CDR3 region: CASSLILQGGYQPQHF. The CDR3 DNA reads as TGTGCCAGCAGTTTAATCTTACAGGGAGGGTATCAGCCCCAGCATTTT.

This chain joins TRBV6-5 and TRBJ2-7; D is perhaps TRBD1 (5 bases). The germline V and J ends were trimmed by 8 bases and 3 bases, with 17 bases remaining between them. CDR3 length: 14 amino acids. Per the germline V gene, CDR1 is MNHEY and CDR2 is SVGAGI. The chain's CDR3 is CASSNQIGDYEQYF. The CDR3 DNA is TGTGCCAGCTCAAACCAGATAGGGGACTACGAGCAGTACTTC.

The chain has TRBV5-6 and TRBJ2-7, with 12 bases that match TRBD2. The J segment lost 3 bases and the V segment lost 2 bases, leaving 6 bases of the junction unmatched. CDR1 is SGHDT, CDR2 YYEEEE, per germline. CDR3 length equals 16 residues. The CDR3 DNA follows: TGTGCCAGCAGCTTTGGGTCACTAGCGGGGGGCTACGAGCAGTACTTC. Amino acid sequence: CASSFGSLAGGYEQYF.

The V call is TRBV28, the J call TRBJ1-5, with D perhaps matching TRBD1 (5 bases). Germline values: CDR1 MDHEN, CDR2 SYDVKM. The CDR3 has 14 amino acids. Trimming left V 6 bases short and J 4 bases short, with 13 bases between. The DNA of the CDR3 is TGTGCCAGCAGACATCAGGGTCGAAATCAGCCCCAGCATTTT. This gives the protein CASRHQGRNQPQHF.

The genes are TRBV7-9 and TRBJ2-5; D perhaps matches TRBD1 (6 bases). Per the germline V gene, CDR1 is SEHNR and CDR2 is FQNEAQ (reference sequence). V gave up 2 bases and J gave up 2 bases, with 15 bases separating them. The CDR3 has 16 amino acids. CDR3 region: CASSLLGWGRQETQYF. The CDR3 DNA follows: TGTGCCAGCAGCTTACTAGGTTGGGGGCGTCAAGAGACCCAGTACTTC.

This sequence joins TRBV16 and TRBJ1-3; D is possibly TRBD1 (6 bases). This CDR3 comprises 14 residues. Trimming removed 5 bases at V and 4 bases at J, with 12 bases between. Per the germline V gene, CDR1 is KGHSY and CDR2 is FQNENV. CDR3 sequence reads: CASSGDNFGNTIYF. DNA of the CDR3: TGTGCCAGCAGCGGGGACAACTTCGGAAACACCATATATTTT.

This clone turned up a few times. The chain employs TRBV5-4 and TRBJ2-7; TRBD1 aligns across 7 bases. CDR1 is SGHNT, CDR2 YYREEE, per germline (reference sequence). The CDR3 runs to 14 residues. V lost 0 bases, J lost 3 bases, and 3 bases stayed unmatched. CDR3 DNA sequence: TGTGCCAGCAGCTTGGAGGGGGCCTACTACGAGCAGTACTTC. Its translation: CASSLEGAYYEQYF.